The present entry profiles one TCR beta chain with its context. Its antigen is not identified. Other DNA variants within this sample encode the same CDR3. Method: immunoSEQ multiplex PCR; TCRdb's copy keeps in-frame clones and lacks some. Of some 59,000 clones listed, 87% are singletons. Exclusion applied to patients with autoimmune disease history or systemic immunosuppression. This specimen belongs to a study of OX40 agonist ivuxolimab in advanced cancers. Study-level background: Ivuxolimab, an agonist antibody against OX40 (CD134), was given to patients. Each patient was given ivuxolimab into a vein every 2 weeks, at 0.01 to 10 mg/kg. Findings of the study overall: At 0.1 to 3.0 mg/kg and by week 6, clonal expansion occurred in CD4+ and CD8+ blood T cells.

Trimming pared 0 bases from V and 7 bases from J, leaving 7 bases between. This CDR3 has 12 amino acids. Germline CDR1 SGHDT, CDR2 YYEEEE. Sample: CD4+ or CD8+ T cells sorted from blood, taken in a trial of the OX40 agonist ivuxolimab. The V gene is TRBV5-6, the J gene TRBJ1-1; no clear D gene. The sequence derives from an adult with an advanced solid tumor such as melanoma, head and neck, liver or kidney cancer. DNA for the CDR3: TGTGCCAGCAGCTTGGGCAGGAATGAAGCTTTCTTT. This translates into CASSLGRNEAFF.